The 25 T cell receptor beta chains given below trace back to one sample, sequenced in a study of response to subunit inactivated influenza vaccine. TCRdb re-called the RT-PCR reads with MiXCR, one entry per CDR3 protein. The table lists 250,000 to 350,000 distinct CDR3 sequences, approximately 23% of them singletons. The starting material was PBMCs from blood, obtained about 19 months after vaccination. Receptors were obtained from a man aged 50-75 years who received an inactivated influenza vaccine.

DNA for the CDR3: TGTGCCAGCAGCGGGACACCGAGCTCCTACGAGCAGTACTTC. Encoded protein: CASSGTPSSYEQYF. This chain joins TRBV5-6 and TRBJ2-7; possible D gene TRBD1, 6 bases. Per the germline V gene, CDR1 is SGHDT and CDR2 is YYEEEE. V lost 4 bases, J lost 0 bases, and 11 bases lay in between. This CDR3 region has 14 residues.

The chain links TRBV20-1 to TRBJ2-1; D perhaps matches TRBD1 (6 bases). Germline V gives CDR1 DFQATT, CDR2 SNEGSKA (reference sequence). This CDR3 spans 12 amino acids. Trimming took 3 bases from V and 16 from J, leaving 19 bases between them. The CDR3 region is CSARAPDSSDFF. CDR3 nucleotide sequence: TGCAGTGCTAGGGCTCCGGACAGTTCGGATTTCTTC.

This clonotype was seen at least ten times. This chain joins TRBV2 and TRBJ2-1; TRBD2 matches at 7 bases. Germline V gene sequence: CDR1 SNHLY, CDR2 FYNNEI. The junction had 3 bases not matched to a gene; V was cut back by 4 bases and J by 0 bases. This CDR3 is built from 15 residues. CDR3 bases: TGTGCCAGCAGTGCGGGACTAAGCTCCTACAATGAGCAGTTCTTC. As protein: CASSAGLSSYNEQFF.

V is TRBV20-1 and J is TRBJ2-5; D gene ambiguous. There are 17 residues in the CDR3. The V end lost 6 bases, the J end lost 1 base, and 24 bases lay between the germline ends. CDR1 is DFQATT, CDR2 SNEGSKA, per germline (reference sequence). Here the CDR3 DNA reads TGCAGTGCCGACAATTGGTCTGTCAGAACCTTCCAAGAGACCCAGTACTTC. Protein sequence: CSADNWSVRTFQETQYF.

The genes are TRBV6-2 or TRBV6-3 and TRBJ2-7, with 8 positions matching TRBD1. Trimming removed 6 bases from V and 2 bases from J; junction bases left unmatched: 12. Germline CDR1 and CDR2: MNHEY and SVGEGT. This CDR3 comprises 16 residues. The CDR3 coding sequence is TGTGCCAGCAGGATCACCCCCCAGGGGGCTCCCTACGAGCAGTACTTC. It codes for CASRITPQGAPYEQYF.

This clonotype has just one count. The chain links TRBV5-1 to TRBJ1-1; D might be TRBD1 (5 bases). The CDR3 consists of 14 residues. V gave up 4 bases and J gave up 3 bases, with 13 bases separating them. CDR1 is SGHRS and CDR2 is YFSETQ in the germline V gene. CDR3 loop: CASSLTVGYTEAFF. In DNA, the CDR3 is TGCGCCAGCAGCCTGACAGTCGGGTACACTGAAGCTTTCTTT.

This clonotype was counted between two and nine times. The chain carries TRBV29-1 and TRBJ2-3; D unresolved. The CDR3 loop spans 14 amino acids. CDR1 SQVTM and CDR2 ANQGSEA come from the germline V gene. V gave up 6 bases and J gave up 0 bases, with 13 bases separating them. CDR3 amino acids: CSVALGPSTDTQYF. DNA for the CDR3: TGCAGCGTAGCCTTAGGACCCAGCACAGATACGCAGTATTTT.

The chain is built from TRBV12-3 or TRBV12-4 and TRBJ2-1; D is unclear. CDR3 size: 13 residues. Trimming left V 1 base short and J 8 bases short, with 9 bases between. CDR3 residues: CASSLGSFYEQFF. DNA of the CDR3: TGTGCCAGCAGTTTAGGCTCCTTCTATGAGCAGTTCTTC.

This clonotype was observed a few times. The V gene is TRBV12-3 or TRBV12-4, the J gene TRBJ2-5; D might be TRBD2 (6 bases). V was trimmed by 7 bases and J by 4 bases, leaving 13 bases between them. CDR3 length: 13 residues. DNA for the CDR3: TGTGCCAGCATGCTGACTAGAACAGAGACCCAGTACTTC. The encoded protein is CASMLTRTETQYF.

This clonotype was recorded many times. This rearrangement joins TRBV5-5 to TRBJ1-1; D uncertain. V shed 4 bases and J shed 1 base, with 14 bases lying between them. This CDR3 has 15 amino acids. The germline CDR1 and CDR2 sequences are SGHKS and YYEKEE (reference sequence). This CDR3 reads CASSPAGLRNTEAFF. The CDR3 bases are TGTGCCAGCAGCCCCGCTGGACTCCGGAACACTGAAGCTTTCTTT.

The V and J genes are TRBV6-2 or TRBV6-3 and TRBJ1-2, with a possible D match to TRBD1 (6 bases). The CDR3 has 13 residues. The V gene lost 2 bases and the J gene lost 6 bases, with 10 bases spanning the gap. Per the germline V gene, CDR1 is MNHEY and CDR2 is SVGEGT. The CDR3 loop reads CASSYAGADGYTF. CDR3 nucleotide sequence: TGTGCCAGCAGTTACGCAGGGGCGGATGGCTACACCTTC.

This chain links TRBV6-2 or TRBV6-3 with TRBJ2-5; D gene uncertain. This CDR3 contains 14 residues. V was shortened by 0 bases and J by 0 bases, with 5 bases between the two germline ends. Germline CDR1 and CDR2: MNHEY and SVGEGT. CDR3 nucleotide sequence: TGTGCCAGCAGTTACTCTTTGAACCAAGAGACCCAGTACTTC. This encodes CASSYSLNQETQYF.

The chain carries TRBV21-1 and TRBJ2-7; TRBD2, the table's D call, was not compared with the DNA. TRBV21-1 constitutes a pseudogene. The CDR3 runs 14 residues. The CDR3: CASNRTSGLYEQYF. The CDR3 region has the DNA TGTGCCAGTAACCGGACTAGCGGTCTCTACGAGCAGTACTTC.

CDR3 region: CASSQDGGWTEAFF. Here the CDR3 DNA reads TGTGCCAGCAGCCAAGACGGCGGCTGGACTGAAGCTTTCTTT. This chain uses TRBV14 with TRBJ1-1; no firm D call. Per the germline V gene, CDR1 is SGHDN and CDR2 is FVKESK. CDR3 size: 14 residues. V shed 0 bases and J shed 5 bases, with 10 bases lying between them.

In its sample, this clonotype was seen a few times. The V call is TRBV7-2, the J call TRBJ2-7; the match to TRBD2 covers 9 bases. V was pared by 5 bases and J by 7 bases, with 3 bases of the junction left unmatched. The germline V gene has CDR1 SGHTA and CDR2 FQGNSA. There are 12 residues in the CDR3. This CDR3 is CASSPSGREQYF. The CDR3 DNA is TGTGCCAGCAGCCCCAGCGGGAGGGAGCAGTACTTC.

The rearrangement joins TRBV6-5 to TRBJ2-2, with D unresolved. V was shortened by 2 bases and J by 3 bases, with 10 bases between the two germline ends. The CDR3 loop spans 15 amino acids. Germline V gives CDR1 MNHEY, CDR2 SVGAGI. For the CDR3, the DNA is TGTGCCAGCAGTTACATGCCACCTTACACCGGGGAGCTGTTTTTT. Translation: CASSYMPPYTGELFF.

This clonotype has at least ten counts. The chain recombines TRBV10-3 with TRBJ1-2, with 9 bases aligning to TRBD1. The germline V gene encodes CDR1 ENHRY and CDR2 SYGVKD. Germline trimming cut 7 bases from V and 4 bases from J; bases unmatched to any gene: 13. This CDR3 is 16 amino acids long. The CDR3 sequence is CAIMLLGTGGFYGYTF. CDR3 in DNA: TGTGCCATCATGCTCCTGGGAACAGGGGGCTTCTATGGCTACACCTTC.

This clonotype was detected ten times or more. The CDR3 DNA sequence: TGTGCCAGCAGTTTCGCAGGGGGAAATCAGCCCCAGCATTTT. It translates to CASSFAGGNQPQHF. The chain uses TRBV12-3 or TRBV12-4 and TRBJ1-5; 7 nucleotides line up with TRBD1. This CDR3 region has 14 residues. With V trimmed by 3 bases and J by 4 bases, 3 bases remained unmatched.

The chain has TRBV18 and TRBJ1-2, with no clear D. Trimming stripped 0 bases from V and 3 bases from J, with 17 bases between. The CDR3 runs to 17 residues. Germline CDR1 KGHSH, CDR2 LQKENI. CDR3 DNA sequence: TGTGCCAGCTCACCACCATCAACCCGGGCGGGAGACTATGGCTACACCTTC. It translates to CASSPPSTRAGDYGYTF.

CDR3 residues: CASSQDGLAGVDTQYF. The CDR3 DNA follows: TGTGCCAGCAGCCAGGATGGACTAGCGGGAGTAGATACGCAGTATTTT. V gene TRBV3-1 combines with J gene TRBJ2-3; 13 bases line up with TRBD2. CDR1 and CDR2 from the germline V gene are LGHDT and YNNKEL (reference sequence). Unmatched junction bases numbered 5, after V lost 3 bases and J lost 5 bases. The CDR3 runs to 16 residues.

This clonotype appeared many times. This chain links TRBV5-1 with TRBJ2-1; D tentatively fits TRBD1 or TRBD2 (5 bases each). Looked up from germline, CDR1 is SGHRS and CDR2 is YFSETQ. V was trimmed by 0 bases and J by 8 bases, leaving 12 bases between them. This CDR3 region has 14 residues. The CDR3: CASSLGFRDDEQFF. The CDR3 nucleotides read TGCGCCAGCAGCTTGGGGTTCAGGGACGATGAGCAGTTCTTC.

This rearrangement joins TRBV12-3 or TRBV12-4 to TRBJ2-4; tentatively, D is TRBD1 or TRBD2 (6 bases each). CDR3 length equals 14 residues. The V gene lost 3 bases and the J gene lost 6 bases, with 12 bases spanning the gap. As DNA, the CDR3 is TGTGCCAGCAGTTTTCGAGGGGGGAGAAACATTCAGTACTTC. It encodes CASSFRGGRNIQYF.

This rearrangement joins TRBV25-1 to TRBJ2-2; D may be TRBD1 (5 bases). This CDR3 region has 17 residues. V lost 6 bases, J lost 0 bases, and 17 bases lay in between. CDR1 is MGHDK, CDR2 SYGVNS, per germline. CDR3 nucleotides: TGTGCCAGCAGGGGGCCTTGGACCTACGCGAACACCGGGGAGCTGTTTTTT. This gives the protein CASRGPWTYANTGELFF.

This clonotype was seen many times. The CDR3 region has the DNA TGTGCCAGTAGCGTAGCGGCCAGCTCCTACAATGAGCAGTTCTTC. Amino acids: CASSVAASSYNEQFF. J is TRBJ2-1 and V is TRBV12-3 or TRBV12-4; weak D call: TRBD2 (6 bases). There are 15 residues in the CDR3. With 9 bases removed from V and 0 bases from J, the gap between germline ends came to 15 bases.

A remark on this clonotype: The junction and the germline gene differ at one end; a read error may be behind it. J is TRBJ1-1 and V is TRBV6-2 or TRBV6-3; no clear D gene. CDR1 and CDR2 from the germline V gene are MNHEY and SVGEGT. CDR3 length: 16 amino acids. The CDR3 coding sequence is TGTGCCAGCAGTTACTCGACGGGAGGGAGGAACACTGAAGCTTTATTT. This gives the protein CASSYSTGGRNTEALF.